What follows is one T cell receptor (beta chain) and its context. Its antigen is undetermined. The source of the sample is a study of early T cells in non-severe SARS-CoV-2 infection. As for the study in general: Bulk RNA taken from unsorted whole blood was sequenced, leaving chains unpaired.

CDR3 length equals 13 residues. V dropped 0 bases and J dropped 8 bases, with 8 bases sitting between them. Study-level findings and limits: VDJdb-based matching was biased toward anti-spike CD8 responses and missed private and CD4 specificities.

Individual cDNA molecules were tagged with unique molecular identifiers, the study reported. TCRdb passed the 5' RACE reads through MiXCR, listing each CDR3 protein once. The table records some 97,000 distinct CDR3 sequences, approximately 10% of them present only once. The receptor comes from an adult who was a healthcare worker with PCR-confirmed SARS-CoV-2 infection or an uninfected control (not recorded which). Sequenced material: whole blood, taken at baseline. The V gene is TRBV12-3 or TRBV12-4, the J gene TRBJ2-1, with unresolved D. CDR3: CASSLAGWDEQFF. CDR3 DNA sequence: TGTGCCAGCAGTTTAGCGGGGTGGGATGAGCAGTTCTTC.